This T cell receptor beta chain was sequenced during a study of T-cell reconstitution after alpha-beta-depleted transplantation in children (dated by TCRdb to between 2015 and 2016). In terms of the full investigation: Using TCR repertoire profiling, the study quantitatively followed how T-cell immune reconstitution unfolded in children after TCRalphabeta/CD19-depleted allogeneic hematopoietic cell transplantation.

Library preparation used PCR. The reads were generated on an Illumina HiSeq 2500. TCR libraries were prepared with molecular barcoding, using unique molecular identifiers to normalize TCRbeta repertoire quantification. TCRdb applied fastp at Q25 and MiXCR to the public reads, then kept only in-frame beta chains. Identical CDR3 protein sequences are pooled into one entry, listed with their most common genes and DNA. This sample holds nearly 400,000 distinct CDR3 sequences; roughly 20% were observed only once. The top ten clonotypes cover around 3.9% of the sample. Regarding this clonotype: Its target antigen remains unknown. An end of the junction differs from the germline gene, which may be a read error.

CDR1 and CDR2, looked up from the germline V gene, are KGHDR and SFDVKD. From cysteine to phenylalanine, the CDR3 is 13 amino acids long. Of all the DNA, just the CDR3 is kept, 39 bases in frame from base 1. This receptor was taken from a human donor who donated a stem cell graft to a child with acute myeloid leukemia. The V and J genes are TRBV24-1 and TRBJ2-7; a confident D gene designation cannot be given. The specimen comprised PBMCs from the stem cell graft donor, sampled from the stem cell graft. In nucleotide form, the sequence is TGTGGCACCATTTATGCATTCCGATACGAGCAGTACTTC. Its product reads: CGTIYAFRYEQYF.